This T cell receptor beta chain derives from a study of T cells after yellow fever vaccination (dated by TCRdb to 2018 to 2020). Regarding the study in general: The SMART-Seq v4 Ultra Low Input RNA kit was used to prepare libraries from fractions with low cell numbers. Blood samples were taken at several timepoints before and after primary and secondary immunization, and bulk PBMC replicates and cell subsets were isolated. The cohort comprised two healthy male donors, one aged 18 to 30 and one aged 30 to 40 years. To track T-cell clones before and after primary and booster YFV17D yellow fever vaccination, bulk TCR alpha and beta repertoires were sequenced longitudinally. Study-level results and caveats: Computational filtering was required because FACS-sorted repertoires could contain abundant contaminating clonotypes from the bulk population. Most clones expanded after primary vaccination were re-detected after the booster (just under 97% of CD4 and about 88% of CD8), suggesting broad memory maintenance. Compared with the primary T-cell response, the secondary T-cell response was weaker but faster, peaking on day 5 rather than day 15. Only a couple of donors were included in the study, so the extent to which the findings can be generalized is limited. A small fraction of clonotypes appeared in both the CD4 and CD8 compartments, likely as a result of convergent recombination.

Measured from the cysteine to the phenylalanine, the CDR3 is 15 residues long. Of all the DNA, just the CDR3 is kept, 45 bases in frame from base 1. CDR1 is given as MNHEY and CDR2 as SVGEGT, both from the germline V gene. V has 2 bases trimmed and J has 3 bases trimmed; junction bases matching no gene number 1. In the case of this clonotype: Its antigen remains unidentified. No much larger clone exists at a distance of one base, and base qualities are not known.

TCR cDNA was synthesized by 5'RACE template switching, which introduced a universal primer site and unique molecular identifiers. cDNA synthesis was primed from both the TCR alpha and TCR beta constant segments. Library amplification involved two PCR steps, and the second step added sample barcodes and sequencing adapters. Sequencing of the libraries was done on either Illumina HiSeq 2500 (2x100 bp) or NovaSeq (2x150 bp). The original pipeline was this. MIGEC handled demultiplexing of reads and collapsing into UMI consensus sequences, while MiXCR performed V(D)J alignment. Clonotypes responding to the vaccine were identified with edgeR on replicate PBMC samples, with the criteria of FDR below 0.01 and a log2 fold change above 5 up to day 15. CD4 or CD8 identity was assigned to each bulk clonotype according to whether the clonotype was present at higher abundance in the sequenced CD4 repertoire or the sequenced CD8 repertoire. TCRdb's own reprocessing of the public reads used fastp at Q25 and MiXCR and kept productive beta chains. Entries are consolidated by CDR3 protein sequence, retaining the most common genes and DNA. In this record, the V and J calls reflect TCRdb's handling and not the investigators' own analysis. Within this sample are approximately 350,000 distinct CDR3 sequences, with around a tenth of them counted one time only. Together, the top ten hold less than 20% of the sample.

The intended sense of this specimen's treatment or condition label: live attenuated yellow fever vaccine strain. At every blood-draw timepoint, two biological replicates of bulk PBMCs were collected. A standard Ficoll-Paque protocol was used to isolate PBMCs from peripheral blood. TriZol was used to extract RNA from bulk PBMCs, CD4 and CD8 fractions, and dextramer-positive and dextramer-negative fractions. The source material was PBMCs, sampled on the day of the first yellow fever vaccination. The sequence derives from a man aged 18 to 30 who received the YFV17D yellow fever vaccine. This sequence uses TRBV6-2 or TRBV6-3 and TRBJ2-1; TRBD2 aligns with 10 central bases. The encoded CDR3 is CASSYASGGYNEQFF. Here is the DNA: TGTGCCAGCAGTTACGCTAGCGGGGGCTACAATGAGCAGTTCTTC.